This TCR beta chain was sequenced during a study of T cell repertoires in cytomegalovirus infection. Study-wide background: CMV epitopes that were recently identified and HLA-C-restricted were used alongside well-studied HLA-B-restricted ones. Public TCR beta signatures marked donors with CMV infection and the matching HLA. General study findings and limits: The ex vivo response was dominated by HLA-C-restricted CMV-specific TCR beta clonotypes. Cumulative public TCR beta family frequency identified carriers of CMV plus the relevant HLA.

This CDR3 is built from 15 residues. Losses at the gene ends were 3 bases for V and 4 bases for J; bases not matched to a gene: 4. Remarks on this clonotype: What it binds is not known.

TCRdb re-analysed the reads in MiXCR, keeping a single row per CDR3 protein. The sample has around 540,000 distinct CDR3 sequences, 30% to 35% seen once. The chain combines TRBV12-3 or TRBV12-4 with TRBJ1-1, with 11 positions matching TRBD1. The clonotype originates from a human donor in good health (CMV status not recorded). Some clones in this sample may be carry-over from other donors' samples. The specimen was cultured PBMCs, collected from culture after CMV antigen stimulation. CDR3 nucleotides: TGTGCCAGCAGTTTGACCGGGACAGGGGGCACTGAAGCTTTCTTT. Protein sequence: CASSLTGTGGTEAFF.